This T cell receptor beta chain was recorded in a study of T cell repertoires in cytomegalovirus infection (dated by TCRdb to between 2018 and 2021). With respect to the entire study: Recently identified HLA-C-restricted CMV epitopes, whose presentation resists viral immunomodulation, were targeted by peptide stimulations together with well-studied HLA-B-restricted epitopes. Because public TCR beta signatures pointed to carriage of CMV infection together with the matching HLA type, the HLA type of each donor mattered for the analysis.

V is shortened by 5 bases, J by 4 bases, and the region joining them spans 21 bases. From cysteine to phenylalanine, the CDR3 is 16 amino acids long. CDR3 DNA only is kept here, 48 bases in frame from base 1. CDR1 and CDR2 are drawn from the germline V gene: SGHVS, FNYEAQ. Instrument on record: Illumina HiSeq 1500. Starting from the raw public reads, TCRdb applied fastp trimming at Q25, assembled clones with MiXCR and retained in-frame beta chains. Rows merge per CDR3 protein into single entries with the most common DNA and genes. The sample table shows a few hundred thousand distinct CDR3 sequences, and roughly 43% are seen once. The top ten clonotypes cover about 39% of the sample. A few counts support this clonotype. Its antigen is currently not known. The input lacks base qualities; no much larger clone sits a single base away. Sample treatment or condition, as interpreted from the label and publication: in vitro stimulation with specific CMV peptide epitopes to enrich CMV-specific T cells.

The paper's findings and limits, for the study overall: The ex vivo response was dominated by HLA-C-restricted CMV-specific TCR beta clonotypes, and the single most frequent clonotype in two of eight donors was supplied by these HLA-C-restricted clonotypes. Carriers of CMV infection plus the relevant HLA type were discriminated by the cumulative frequency of public TCR beta family members in the study cohort and in an independent approximately 340-donor cohort.

This receptor was obtained from a human donor in good health (CMV status not recorded). Some clones in this sample may be carry-over from other donors' samples. The material sequenced was cultured PBMCs, taken from culture after CMV antigen stimulation. The chain uses TRBV7-6 and TRBJ2-7; the D element could tentatively be TRBD1 or TRBD2, as 5 bases agree for each. The DNA is as follows: TGTGCCAGCAGCCCCGATGCTGGGGGAGCCGGTTACGAGCAGTACTTC. Translated, it reads CASSPDAGGAGYEQYF.